This T cell receptor (beta chain) was retrieved from a study of cytomegalovirus exposure and HLA in healthy donors (dated by TCRdb to the late 2010s). Looking at the study overall: According to an earlier analysis of a few hundred of the donors, about 179 million T cells yielded roughly 110 million unique TCR beta sequences and about 300 Gb of sequence data. The study aimed to test whether cataloging public T cell receptors could reveal signatures of past pathogen exposure. All discovery cohort repertoires had been generated using a single sequencing platform. An early release that covered about 640 HLA-typed donors contained approximately 290 gigabases of sequencing data and some 87 million unique TCR sequences. Because of strong linkage in the cohort, a few DR-DQ haplotypes were treated as single units for association and clustering. The later analysis used no new phenotypic data to find candidate immune exposures, relying instead on TCR beta sequences and their occurrence across donors. The study profiled the T cell repertoires of hundreds of subjects by immunosequencing and related them to cytomegalovirus serostatus. A later analysis re-examined previously published TCR beta repertoires from just over 650 donors and added high-resolution HLA genotyping to investigate patterns of TCR occurrence. In an earlier analysis of 500 to 650 of the donors, high-throughput TCR beta sequencing was used to judge whether each TCR beta V gene segment behaved as functional or pseudogenic. Among some 400 genotyped donors of the cohort, an average of about 240,000 unique TCR beta nucleotide sequences was sequenced per donor, of which 15% to 20% were non-productive. Genome-wide SNP genotypes for about 60% of the 666 donors were used in a later genetic analysis, which treated that subset as a discovery cohort. The study combined high-throughput TCR immunosequencing, statistical association of individual TCRs with disease status, and machine learning to predict cytomegalovirus infection status. The number of typed donors differed by locus: about 629-640 for A, B, C, DRB1 and DQB1; approximately 530 for DQA1; around 610 for DPA1; and roughly 470 for DPB1. Alongside the repertoire data, information on donor age, sex, ethnicity and CMV serostatus was compiled. The genetic ancestry cluster associated with self-reported Caucasian donors included 81% of the roughly 380 genotyped donors. Both class I and class II loci were covered by HLA typing, at four-digit resolution. A separate validation cohort of some 130 different subjects was used in addition to the roughly 640-subject first cohort.

In its sample, this clone was seen a few times. The antigen this receptor binds is unknown. Within one base of it there is no much larger clone, and no base qualities were kept. The cohort consisted of some 670 healthy bone marrow donors. Cohort members were all nominally healthy when sampled, although unrecorded immune exposures were likely present. The donor was CMV seronegative and was included in the group of a few hundred seronegative cohort members. Every donor gave a peripheral blood sample, and the peripheral blood mononuclear cells from that sample were used for TCR beta sequencing. The Qiagen DNeasy Blood Extraction Kit was used to extract genomic DNA from the blood cell samples. Libraries came from the immunoSEQ multiplex PCR assay. For the multiplex PCR, a mixture combining 60 forward primers for TCR Vbeta segments and 13 reverse primers for TCR Jbeta segments was used. Amplification of the CDR3 region of rearranged TCR beta genes was performed with a multiplex PCR assay on genomic DNA. On the Illumina HiSeq System, the amplified TCR beta libraries were sequenced as 87-base-pair reads. The original pipeline was this. In a later analysis, some 80 million unique TCR beta chains were counted across the 500 to 850 repertoires, and roughly 10 million of these chains were shared by at least two donors. Raw reads were error-corrected and collapsed into unique sequences by a nearest-neighbor algorithm in which closely related sequences were merged to remove PCR and sequencing errors. Alignment of CDR3 sequences to IMGT reference sequences was used to assign V, D and J gene segments. For a sequence to be retained, a match of at least six nucleotides was required to both a V gene segment and a J gene segment. A rearrangement counted as productive if the CDR3 had no stop codons and remained in frame with V and J, and every other rearrangement counted as non-productive. Following IMGT convention, CDR3 was defined as the stretch from the second conserved V-encoded cysteine up to the conserved J-encoded phenylalanine. The earlier analysis of 500 to 750 of the donors excluded any sequence lacking an unambiguous match to a single V gene segment. An earlier analysis of approximately 590 of the donors classified V segments as functional when productive rearrangements were above 56.7% and as segregating when the standard deviation between donors was above 5%. A statistical classification framework was built for diagnosing cytomegalovirus status from the catalog of TCR beta chain sequences. In a later analysis, TCR nucleotide sequences were compared against IMGT/GENE-DB human TR gene sequences so that V and J genes could be assigned. The TCRdist pipeline was used in a later analysis to assign CDR3 sequences and most-parsimonious VDJ recombination scenarios. In a later analysis, each TCR beta chain was defined by its CDR3 amino acid sequence together with its V-gene family, and reads without a unique V-gene family were excluded. In a later analysis, 500 to 700 highly shared, low-generation-probability nucleotide sequences were removed to address suspected cross-contamination and a sequencing artifact. In a later analysis, a clonal expansion index for each public chain was calculated from normalized within-repertoire ranks of inferred template counts. Generation probabilities in a later analysis came from a VDJ recombination model fitted to out-of-frame rearrangements, and those results were checked against IGoR. Hypergeometric tests were used in a later analysis to score TCR-TCR, TCR-HLA and TCR-CMV co-occurrence, with a repertoire-size bias correction applied to the TCR pairs. False discovery rates were estimated in a later analysis by permuting HLA or CMV assignments 20 times. In a later analysis, co-occurring TCRs were grouped with DBSCAN, and TCRdist sequence similarity was added when clustering was performed within HLA-allele-positive subsets. For co-occurrence clustering, repertoires with fewer than 30,000 or more than 120,000 public chains were excluded, along with 5 or 6 repertoires with anomalous nucleotide sharing. What TCRdb holds here is the immuneACCESS table cut down to in-frame rearrangements. Part of the clones is not present; checked against another copy, under half of the missing clones reflect an unresolved V gene, and the others are unexplained. Clonal size and the V and J genes are those of that table, whereas D and trimming came from the DNA. This sample gives approximately 100,000 clones in total; about two thirds of them show up just once. The leading ten clones occupy 0.79% of the sample.

The CDR3, cysteine through phenylalanine, is 15 amino acids long. Solely the CDR3 DNA is kept, with 45 bases framed from the first base. The germline V gene (reference sequence) specifies LNHNV as CDR1 and YYDKDF as CDR2. V loses 0 bases, J loses 2 bases, and the germline ends lie 8 bases apart. Paper-wide results and their limitations: The study gave a list of under 200 TCR beta chains associated with cytomegalovirus. Some IMGT-functional V segments, including TRBV6-2 and TRBV6-3, could not be distinguished by the 87-base-pair reads and were therefore excluded. An earlier analysis of around 500 of the donors showed that most TCR beta V segments appeared in productive rearrangements either about 90% or about 30% of the time, which broadly matched IMGT annotations. A later analysis associated about 16,000 TCR beta sequences with specific HLA alleles at a false discovery rate of 0.05. Assigning TCR associations to individual alleles was difficult when HLA alleles, especially DR and DQ, strongly co-occurred. Sequencing depth was assumed to be roughly uniform across donors in the presence/absence analyses, though that assumption may not hold. The only immune exposure information available for the cohort was CMV serostatus. The authors suggested that the approach could potentially be generalized to other disease states and immunological phenotypes. Most TCR sequences were observed very rarely across donors, whereas some public TCRs were present in many individuals. A few of the identified cytomegalovirus-associated TCR beta chains were confirmed in vitro to be specific for cytomegalovirus antigens. Several of the top co-occurrence clusters appeared to be linked to parvovirus B19, influenza, CMV and Epstein-Barr virus, according to a later analysis. Because counts were too low, approximately 15 rarely observed V segments, including chromosome 9 orphons, were excluded from the earlier analysis of several hundred of the donors. A further reported finding was that TCR beta sequences accurately predicted the HLA-A and HLA-B alleles for most subjects in the first cohort. Linkage disequilibrium might explain the correlated functional status among segregating V segments, but an unknown experimental factor could not be excluded. In a later analysis, HLA-associated TCR beta chains showed more clonal expansion and lower generation probabilities than non-associated chains that were equally common. An association between a missense DCLRE1C variant and V-gene and J-gene trimming of TCR beta chains was found in a later genetic analysis and replicated in an independent cohort. In a later analysis, TCR association rates were found to vary across HLA loci, with the most associated TCRs seen for DRB1 alleles and the fewest for HLA-C alleles. A later analysis found that most CMV-associated TCR beta chains appeared HLA-restricted, with HLA associations seemingly driven largely by CMV exposure. The sequencing pipeline was judged likely to have produced a cluster of highly shared sequence variants as a technical artifact. Because HLA typing was missing for some donors at each locus, association tests included only the typed subset. In a later genetic analysis, fewer N-insertions in productive TCRs were reported among donors in an Asian-associated ancestry cluster than the 666-donor mean. This cohort had only TCR beta chains sequenced, and the lack of alpha or paired-chain data limited which features could be detected. In both the original and validation cohorts, the classifier was reported to diagnose cytomegalovirus status with high specificity and sensitivity.

The source material was PBMCs. This sequence originates from a boy aged 5-17 years in good health and CMV-seronegative. The sequence joins TRBV15 to TRBJ2-1; no D gene call is confident. For the CDR3, the sequence is CATSRDSGPYNEQFF. The DNA is TGTGCCACCAGCAGAGATTCAGGCCCCTACAATGAGCAGTTCTTC.